This T cell receptor beta chain was identified in a study of cytomegalovirus exposure and HLA in healthy donors. Findings of the study overall: There were some public TCRs occurring in many donors, but most TCR sequences were rare.

About this clone itself: The antigen remains unidentified. At one end the junction does not follow the germline gene, possibly because of a read error.

Sequenced by immunoSEQ multiplex PCR; TCRdb stores in-frame clones only, minus some. Found here are about 330,000 clones, around 90% of them singletons; the top ten hold roughly 1.2%. Germline lookup yields CDR1 DFQATT and CDR2 SNEGSKA (reference sequence). CDR3 size: 10 residues. The TCR originated in a young woman in good health and CMV-seropositive. V gene TRBV20-1 combines with J gene TRBJ2-7; tentatively, D is TRBD1 (5 bases). The sequenced material came from PBMCs. CDR3 DNA: TGCAGTGCCCAATTGGGCAGGGTAATCTTC. Amino acid sequence: CSAQLGRVIF.